One sample yielded the 29 T cell receptor beta chains listed below, sequenced in a study of early T cells in non-severe SARS-CoV-2 infection. Via MiXCR, TCRdb re-called the 5' RACE reads, giving one row per CDR3 protein. The sample has 45,000 or so distinct CDR3 sequences, around 6% seen once. Sample: whole blood. These receptors were taken from an adult who was a healthcare worker with PCR-confirmed SARS-CoV-2 infection or an uninfected control (not recorded which).

In this sample, this clonotype turned up a few times. The CDR3: CASSYRGSGTEAFF. The DNA of the CDR3 is TGTGCCAGCAGTTACCGGGGAAGCGGCACTGAAGCTTTCTTT. This chain connects TRBV12-3 or TRBV12-4 to TRBJ1-1; D unresolved. V was trimmed by 4 bases and J by 4 bases, leaving 13 bases between them. The CDR3 sequence is 14 residues long.

Ten or more counts support this clonotype. The rearrangement joins TRBV11-3 to TRBJ2-1; D tentatively reads TRBD1 or TRBD2 (6 bases each). The V gene lost 5 bases and the J gene lost 7 bases, with 15 bases spanning the gap. Germline V gives CDR1 SGHNT, CDR2 YENEEA. The CDR3 extends over 14 amino acids. The DNA for the CDR3 is TGTGCCAGCAGCACAACCCCGGGGGCTAATGAGCAGTTCTTC. Its translation: CASSTTPGANEQFF.

The gene calls are TRBV5-1 and TRBJ2-5, with TRBD2 matching over 7 bases. The trim removed 6 bases at V and 5 bases at J, leaving 10 bases unmatched. CDR3 length: 14 amino acids. The V gene's germline CDR1 is SGHRS and CDR2 YFSETQ. The CDR3 here is CASTNGGDLETQYF. The DNA for the CDR3 is TGCGCCAGCACCAATGGGGGGGACTTGGAGACCCAGTACTTC. Drawing the rest from reference TRBV5-1 and TRBJ2-5, the complete variable domain is KAGVTQTPRYLIKTRGQQVTLSCSPISGHRSVSWYQQTPGQGLQFLFEYFSETQRNKGNFPGRFSGRQFSNSRSEMNVSTLELGDSALYLCASTNGGDLETQYFGPGTRLLVL.

The J gene is TRBJ2-1, the V gene TRBV2; 11 bases are a match to TRBD2. Trimming took 3 bases from V and 1 from J; bases not matched to a gene: 5. The CDR3 spans 17 residues. CDR1 is SNHLY, CDR2 FYNNEI, per germline. CDR3 residues: CASSDLAGGTSYNEQFF. CDR3 DNA sequence: TGTGCCAGCAGTGATTTAGCGGGGGGGACATCCTACAATGAGCAGTTCTTC.

The rearrangement joins TRBV28 to TRBJ1-1, with unresolved D. The ends were cut back, 2 bases at V and 7 bases at J, with 11 bases in the middle. The CDR3 covers 13 residues. CDR1 is MDHEN and CDR2 is SYDVKM in the germline V gene. The DNA for the CDR3 is TGTGCCAGCAGTTTACCCCCGTTGGGTGAAGCTTTCTTT. The encoded protein is CASSLPPLGEAFF.

Many counts were recorded for this clonotype. This rearrangement joins TRBV18 to TRBJ2-1, with D tentatively TRBD2 (6 bases). V lost 6 bases and J lost 7, with 10 bases in between. CDR1 is KGHSH and CDR2 is LQKENI in the germline V gene. The CDR3 has 12 amino acids. The CDR3 DNA follows: TGTGCCAGCTCCCGACTAGGGAATGAGCAGTTCTTC. Translated: CASSRLGNEQFF.

The chain recombines TRBV27 with TRBJ2-7, with a weak D call TRBD2 (6 bases). CDR3 size: 13 residues. Germline-derived CDR1 and CDR2 are MNHEY and SMNVEV (reference sequence). Deletions cut 5 bases from V and 1 base from J, with 9 bases between. The CDR3 sequence: CASSTGTSYEQYF. The CDR3 nucleotides are TGTGCCAGCAGTACCGGGACTTCCTACGAGCAGTACTTC.

This clonotype was detected a few times. The rearrangement uses TRBV9 and TRBJ2-7; D is ambiguous. CDR3 length: 12 amino acids. Germline loops: CDR1 SGDLS, CDR2 YYNGEE. V was cut by 4 bases and J by 3 bases, with 8 bases left in between. The CDR3 region has the DNA TGTGCCAGCAGCCCGCCGTACTACGAGCAGTACTTC. The encoded protein is CASSPPYYEQYF.

At least ten counts were recorded for this clonotype. The V call is TRBV7-6, the J call TRBJ2-3, with TRBD2 matching 8 bases. CDR3 size: 17 residues. Germline values: CDR1 SGHVS, CDR2 FNYEAQ. V lost 2 bases, J lost 1 base, and 8 bases stayed unmatched. The CDR3: CASSLSGGDVRTDTQYF. The CDR3 nucleotides read TGTGCCAGCAGCTTAAGCGGGGGAGATGTCCGCACAGATACGCAGTATTTT.

This clonotype was observed at least ten times. The V and J genes are TRBV27 and TRBJ2-6; the match to TRBD1 covers 10 bases. Germline V lookup: CDR1 MNHEY, CDR2 SMNVEV (reference sequence). V trimming: 0 bases; J trimming: 4 bases; junction bases outside the gene matches: 9. This CDR3 is 19 amino acids long. The DNA for the CDR3 is TGTGCCAGCAGTTTATCACGGGACAGGGGCAATGAAGGGGCCAACGTCCTGACTTTC. Translating it yields CASSLSRDRGNEGANVLTF.

This clonotype was counted many times. The J gene is TRBJ2-1, the V gene TRBV5-1, with TRBD2 matching over 8 bases. Losses at the gene ends were 3 bases for V and 9 bases for J; bases not matched to a gene: 11. Germline loops: CDR1 SGHRS, CDR2 YFSETQ. The CDR3 runs 15 residues. The CDR3 bases are TGCGCCAGCAGCTGGGGACTAGGGGCGACGGGTGAGCAGTTCTTC. Its protein product is CASSWGLGATGEQFF.

At least ten counts were recorded for this clonotype. This rearrangement joins TRBV5-1 to TRBJ2-7; D could derive from TRBD1 or TRBD2 (5 bases each). V gave up 6 bases and J gave up 7 bases, with 14 bases separating them. The CDR3 runs to 12 residues. Germline CDR1 is SGHRS and CDR2 is YFSETQ. The CDR3 protein is CASTDGALEQYF. The CDR3 DNA follows: TGCGCCAGCACGGACGGGGCTTTAGAGCAGTACTTC.

This clonotype was recorded many times. The chain carries TRBV5-1 and TRBJ2-7, with a weak D call TRBD1 (6 bases). The CDR3 is made up of 15 amino acids. CDR1 SGHRS and CDR2 YFSETQ come from the germline V gene. Trimming removed 0 bases at V and 0 bases at J, with 10 bases between. The CDR3 region is CASSLAGQSSYEQYF. CDR3 nucleotide sequence: TGCGCCAGCAGCTTGGCTGGACAGTCCTCCTACGAGCAGTACTTC.

The chain recombines TRBV12-5 with TRBJ2-2; TRBD1 matches at 7 bases. CDR1 and CDR2 (germline): LGHNT, FRNRAP. The trim removed 6 bases at V and 5 bases at J, leaving 6 bases unmatched. The CDR3 covers 14 residues. This CDR3 reads CASGLGQFTGELFF. The CDR3 DNA reads TGTGCTAGTGGACTGGGACAGTTTACCGGGGAGCTGTTTTTT.

At least ten counts were recorded for this clonotype. The gene calls are TRBV5-1 and TRBJ2-5, with a weak D call TRBD2 (6 bases). The V and J ends lost 5 bases and 4 bases respectively, with 18 bases between them. CDR3 size: 15 residues. Germline CDR1 is SGHRS and CDR2 is YFSETQ. CDR3 loop: CASRPGGAGLETQYF. In nucleotides, the CDR3 is TGCGCCAGCAGACCGGGCGGGGCCGGTTTAGAGACCCAGTACTTC.

This clonotype has ten or more counts. The chain has TRBV6-1 and TRBJ1-1; D might be TRBD1 (5 bases). Germline CDR1 is MNHNS and CDR2 is SASEGT. This CDR3 has 11 amino acids. The V end lost 7 bases, the J end lost 8 bases, and 11 bases lay between the germline ends. CDR3: CASILDREAFF. The DNA of the CDR3 is TGTGCCAGCATTCTCGACAGAGAAGCTTTCTTT.

In its sample, this clonotype was seen a few times. The genes are TRBV28 and TRBJ1-5; D is ambiguous. Germline-derived CDR1 and CDR2 are MDHEN and SYDVKM. This CDR3 is built from 13 residues. The V end was cut by 3 bases, the J end by 5 bases, with 8 bases between. DNA of the CDR3: TGTGCCAGCAGTTTTTTCGGGGATCAGCCCCAGCATTTT. This gives the protein CASSFFGDQPQHF.

This clonotype has more than one count but fewer than ten. The rearrangement links TRBV4-1 to TRBJ2-3, with a weak D call TRBD2 (5 bases). The germline V gene has CDR1 MGHRA and CDR2 YSYEKL. Trimming took 1 base from V and 6 from J, leaving 17 bases between them. The CDR3 spans 16 residues. The CDR3 spells CASSQGRARSEDTQYF. In DNA form, the CDR3 reads TGCGCCAGCAGCCAAGGGCGGGCTAGGAGCGAGGATACGCAGTATTTT.

This clonotype has at least ten counts. The chain uses TRBV6-4 and TRBJ2-3, with TRBD1 matching over 8 bases. J gave up 7 bases and V 0 bases, and 6 bases lay outside the gene matches. The germline V gene has CDR1 MRHNA and CDR2 SNTAGT. The CDR3 is 15 amino acids. The CDR3 here is CASSDSAGGANTQYF. The CDR3 DNA follows: TGTGCCAGCAGTGACTCCGCAGGGGGCGCGAATACGCAGTATTTT.

This clonotype showed up many times. The chain combines TRBV20-1 with TRBJ1-3; no clear D gene. The CDR3 extends over 14 amino acids. The V end was cut by 0 bases, the J end by 0 bases, with 6 bases between. Germline V gene data show CDR1 as DFQATT and CDR2 as SNEGSKA (reference sequence). The CDR3 protein is CSARDKSSGNTIYF. The DNA of the CDR3 is TGCAGTGCTAGAGATAAAAGCTCTGGAAACACCATATATTTT.

The chain carries TRBV19 and TRBJ2-7, with 8 bases matching TRBD1. The length of the CDR3 is 12 residues. CDR1 is LNHDA and CDR2 is SQIVND in the germline V gene (reference sequence). After removal of 5 bases from V and 7 bases from J, the junction contained 4 bases not matched to a gene. The CDR3 DNA follows: TGTGCCAGTAGTCTCGGACAGGGAGAGCAGTACTTC. Protein: CASSLGQGEQYF. Using reference TRBV19 and TRBJ2-7 for the parts outside the CDR3, the full variable domain is DGGITQSPKYLFRKEGQNVTLSCEQNLNHDAMYWYRQDPGQGLRLIYYSQIVNDFQKGDIAEGYSVSREKKESFPLTVTSAQKNPTAFYLCASSLGQGEQYFGPGTRLTVT.

The V and J genes are TRBV15 and TRBJ2-4, with 9 bases that match TRBD2. Germline CDR1 and CDR2: LNHNV and YYDKDF (reference sequence). J gave up 12 bases and V 0 bases, and 3 bases lay outside the gene matches. The length of the CDR3 is 13 residues. CDR3 DNA: TGTGCCACCAGCAGAGATCAAGCGGGGGGTCAGTACTTC. It translates to CATSRDQAGGQYF.

V usage is TRBV6-5 and J usage is TRBJ1-6; 8 positions agree with TRBD1. The CDR3 length is 13 residues. Germline CDR1 is MNHEY and CDR2 is SVGAGI. The CDR3 DNA reads as TGTGCTTCCGGGACAGGCAAGAATTCACCCCTCCACTTT. This sequence encodes CASGTGKNSPLHF.

This clonotype was recorded at least ten times. The chain couples TRBV10-3 to TRBJ2-7; D is unresolved. This CDR3 spans 11 amino acids. The V and J ends lost 10 bases and 2 bases respectively, with 9 bases between them. Germline values: CDR1 ENHRY, CDR2 SYGVKD. DNA of the CDR3: TGTGCCACCCAAGCCGCCTACGAGCAGTACTTC. This codes for CATQAAYEQYF.

This clonotype was recorded a few times. J is TRBJ2-1 and V is TRBV15, with D perhaps TRBD1 (5 bases). The germline V and J ends were trimmed by 5 bases and 9 bases, with 17 bases remaining between them. Germline V gene data show CDR1 as LNHNV and CDR2 as YYDKDF (reference sequence). The CDR3 has 14 residues. CDR3 in amino acids: CATSPLSQGGEQFF. CDR3 coding DNA: TGTGCCACCAGCCCCTTGTCCCAGGGCGGTGAGCAGTTCTTC.

This clonotype was observed at least ten times. The chain joins TRBV7-2 to TRBJ2-3; 8 nucleotides agree with TRBD2. The CDR3 has 17 amino acids. Germline-derived CDR1 and CDR2 are SGHTA and FQGNSA. V trimming: 0 bases; J trimming: 2 bases; junction bases outside the gene matches: 7. CDR3 loop: CASSLARGGGITDTQYF. In DNA, the CDR3 is TGTGCCAGCAGCTTAGCTCGGGGCGGGGGGATCACAGATACGCAGTATTTT.

The rearrangement joins TRBV9 to TRBJ2-6, with a possible D match to TRBD1 (6 bases). Germline CDR1 and CDR2: SGDLS and YYNGEE. Trimming removed 7 bases from V and 2 bases from J, with 13 bases in between. CDR3 length: 15 amino acids. This CDR3 reads CASETGSPGANVLTF. CDR3 sequence (DNA): TGTGCCAGCGAGACAGGTTCCCCTGGGGCCAACGTCCTGACTTTC.

The sample holds a few counts of this clonotype. CDR3 residues: CASRPGVGNEQFF. As DNA, the CDR3 is TGTGCCAGCAGGCCGGGGGTGGGCAATGAGCAGTTCTTC. The V and J genes are TRBV2 and TRBJ2-1, with D perhaps TRBD2 (6 bases). This CDR3 has 13 residues. The germline V gene has CDR1 SNHLY and CDR2 FYNNEI. The germline V and J ends were trimmed by 6 bases and 6 bases, with 12 bases remaining between them.

This clonotype was recorded at least ten times. This sequence joins TRBV25-1 and TRBJ2-1; 9 nucleotides agree with TRBD1. J was trimmed by 6 bases and V by 8 bases; bases with no gene match: 11. CDR1 and CDR2 (germline): MGHDK, SYGVNS. The CDR3 is 15 residues long. For the CDR3, the DNA is TGTGCCAGCCGGGGACAGGGTCTGAGGGCCAATGAGCAGTTCTTC. It codes for CASRGQGLRANEQFF.